The rows below give T cell receptor beta chains drawn from one sample of a study of cytomegalovirus exposure and HLA in healthy donors. This table comes from immunoSEQ multiplex PCR, and its TCRdb copy is limited to in-frame clones, with some not included. This table holds under 200,000 clones, roughly 95% found once. The sequenced material came from PBMCs. All receptors come from a woman under 30 in good health and CMV-seronegative. Each CDR3 is given with its conserved first and last residue. The order of the fields is J gene, V gene, D gene, clone size, CDR3 protein, CDR3 DNA. A D gene is named only where the DNA matches it firmly. Only some rows state a clone size, as once, few, many or a class for expanded clones.

>TRBJ1-4|TRBV4-3|NA|once
CASSQPSLGGEKLFF
TGCGCCAGCAGCCAACCGTCGTTGGGAGGTGAAAAACTGTTTTTT
>TRBJ2-7|TRBV6-5|TRBD1|NA
CASSYRDRDYEQYF
TGTGCCAGCAGTTACAGGGACAGGGACTACGAGCAGTACTTC
>TRBJ1-2|TRBV5-6|NA|NA
CASSLLRGRGYTF
TGTGCCAGCAGCTTGCTGCGGGGCAGGGGCTACACCTTC
>TRBJ2-5|TRBV5-4|NA|NA
CASSLPLGGPEETQYF
TGTGCCAGCAGCTTGCCCCTAGGGGGACCAGAAGAGACCCAGTACTTC
>TRBJ1-2|TRBV18|NA|NA
CASSLFSEGGYTF
TGTGCCAGCTCACTATTCTCAGAGGGTGGCTACACCTTC
>TRBJ1-2|TRBV7-9|NA|NA
CASSLENRVPGGGYTF
TGTGCCAGCAGCTTAGAGAATCGGGTCCCCGGTGGAGGCTACACCTTC
>TRBJ1-4|TRBV5-1|TRBD1|NA
CASSLQGGEKLFF
TGCGCCAGCAGCTTGCAGGGGGGTGAAAAACTGTTTTTT
>TRBJ2-7|TRBV27|NA|NA
CASKRGGAYEQYF
TGTGCCAGCAAGAGGGGGGGGGCCTACGAGCAGTACTTC
>TRBJ1-1|TRBV7-2|NA|NA
CASSLDVRQGNTEAFF
TGTGCCAGCAGCTTAGATGTGAGGCAGGGGAACACTGAAGCTTTCTTT
>TRBJ1-6|TRBV5-6|TRBD1|NA
CASSDRGLDYSPLHF
TGTGCCAGCAGCGACAGGGGGCTTGACTATTCCCCCCTCCACTTT
>TRBJ1-2|TRBV7-2|NA|NA
CASSPRPGLGYGYTF
TGTGCCAGCAGCCCTAGACCGGGGTTAGGGTATGGCTACACCTTC
>TRBJ2-3|TRBV6-4|TRBD2|NA
CASRGGHTDTQYF
TGTGCCAGCCGGGGGGGCCATACAGATACGCAGTATTTT
>TRBJ2-5|TRBV4-1|NA|NA
CASSLSHTRGETQYF
TGCGCCAGCAGCCTGAGCCATACAAGGGGAGAGACCCAGTACTTC
>TRBJ1-2|TRBV7-3|NA|NA
CASSLQGSSNYGYTF
TGTGCCAGCAGCTTGCAGGGATCTTCTAACTATGGCTACACCTTC
>TRBJ1-5|TRBV5-1|TRBD1|once
CASSEGTDNQPQHF
TGCGCCAGCAGCGAGGGGACAGATAATCAGCCCCAGCATTTT
>TRBJ2-3|TRBV11-2|NA|NA
CASSTRGSLSTDTQYF
TGTGCCAGCAGCACGCGGGGTAGCCTTAGCACAGATACGCAGTATTTT
>TRBJ1-1|TRBV5-1|TRBD1|NA
CASSQRTGRDTEAFF
TGCGCCAGCAGCCAACGGACAGGGAGGGACACTGAAGCTTTCTTT
>TRBJ2-7|TRBV25-1|NA|NA
CASSEFDYLAEQYF
TGTGCCAGCAGTGAATTTGACTACCTCGCGGAGCAGTACTTC
>TRBJ2-4|TRBV5-1|TRBD1|NA
CASSFLPQTGKNIQYF
TGCGCCAGCAGCTTCCTACCCCAGACAGGGAAAAACATTCAGTACTTC
>TRBJ1-2|TRBV5-4|NA|NA
CASSLKTGLELYTF
TGTGCCAGCAGCCTGAAAACAGGGTTGGAGCTCTACACCTTC
>TRBJ1-4|TRBV18|TRBD1|NA
CASSEGQANEKLFF
TGTGCCAGCTCAGAAGGACAGGCGAATGAAAAACTGTTTTTT